A selection of T cell receptor beta chains follows, all from one sample in a study of T cells in Graves' hyperthyroidism and ophthalmopathy. TCRdb re-called the multiplex PCR reads with MiXCR, one entry per CDR3 protein. The repertoire holds hundreds of thousands of distinct CDR3 sequences, with around 14% as singletons. The sequenced material came from blood. These receptors all come from a woman aged 18-30 years with Graves' hyperthyroidism. CDR3s include the opening cysteine and the closing phenylalanine or tryptophan. D genes are given only for firm matches. Clone size is shown for a subset of rows, as once, few, many or a class of expanded clone.

clone size	V gene	J gene	D gene	CDR3 length	CDR3 DNA	CDR3 protein
few	TRBV2	TRBJ1-3	.	14	TGTGCCAGCAAGGATGCGCTAGCGAGAAACACCATATATTTT	CASKDALARNTIYF
.	TRBV24-1	TRBJ2-1	.	18	TGTGCCACCAGTGATTTGCCTGGACTACCCATAGGGTACAATGAGCAGTTCTTC	CATSDLPGLPIGYNEQFF
.	TRBV7-2	TRBJ1-5	.	13	TGTGCCAGCAACTCCTATAGCAATCAGCCCCAGCATTTT	CASNSYSNQPQHF
.	TRBV11-2	TRBJ2-1	.	14	TGTGCCAGCAGCTACCCCGGACTGGGAAGTGAGCAGTTCTTC	CASSYPGLGSEQFF
few	TRBV7-9	TRBJ2-2	TRBD2	16	TGTGCCAGCAGCTTGCTAACTAGCGCGGGCACCGGGGAGCTGTTTTTT	CASSLLTSAGTGELFF
many	TRBV5-1	TRBJ2-7	.	13	TGCGCCAGCAGCTTACATAGAAGTTACGAGCAGTACTTC	CASSLHRSYEQYF
many	TRBV28	TRBJ2-7	.	12	TGTGCCAGCAGTTTACCCCAGGGGGAGCAGTACTTC	CASSLPQGEQYF
many	TRBV15	TRBJ2-5	.	14	TGTGCCACCAGCAGAGGGACAGACCAAGAGACCCAGTACTTC	CATSRGTDQETQYF
.	TRBV27	TRBJ1-4	.	17	TGTGCCAGCAGTTCCCTTCCTCCGACGTTGACTAATGAAAAACTGTTTTTT	CASSSLPPTLTNEKLFF
few	TRBV27	TRBJ1-2	TRBD1	15	TGTGCCAGCAGTTCGACCCCAGGGGGGTACTATGGCTACACCTTC	CASSSTPGGYYGYTF
.	TRBV5-6	TRBJ2-7	.	12	TGTGCCAGCAGCTATGGCTCGGCGAGGCAGTACTTC	CASSYGSARQYF
many	TRBV6-1	TRBJ1-5	.	14	TGTGCCAGCAGTTATCGGGGGGATAATCAGCCCCAGCATTTT	CASSYRGDNQPQHF
many	TRBV6-5	TRBJ2-7	TRBD1	15	TGTGCCAGCAGTAGAGCCGGACAGGCCAACTACGAGCAGTACTTC	CASSRAGQANYEQYF
many	TRBV20-1	TRBJ1-2	TRBD1	14	TGCAGTGCTAGCGGGACAGGCTCTAACTATGGCTACACCTTC	CSASGTGSNYGYTF
many	TRBV6-2/TRBV6-3	TRBJ1-1	.	13	TGTGCCAGCAGCGAGGGACGGAACACTGAAGCTTTCTTT	CASSEGRNTEAFF
.	TRBV3-1	TRBJ2-1	TRBD1	16	TGTGCCAGCAGCCAATCGGGACAGGGGGCCTACAATGAGCAGTTCTTC	CASSQSGQGAYNEQFF
few	TRBV19	TRBJ1-1	.	13	TGTGCCAGTCGAGAAAGGGGGAACACTGAAGCTTTCTTT	CASRERGNTEAFF